This T cell receptor beta chain was obtained from a study of CD8+ T cells in alopecia areata. Study-level results: Researchers report lesional scalp, most notably alopecia totalis/universalis, outstripped normal scalp in clonality.

Germline assignment: CDR1 DFQATT and CDR2 SNEGSKA (reference sequence). This CDR3 region has 8 residues. V was cut by 4 bases and J by 11 bases, with 5 bases left in between. RNA, once extracted, was reverse transcribed into cDNA for use as the sequencing template. The method was immunoSEQ multiplex PCR; TCRdb's version includes in-frame clones alone and lacks a portion of them. The repertoire includes 100,000 to 150,000 clones, about 50% of them detected once, and roughly a tenth sits in the top ten. In its sample, this clone was seen a few times. Its specificity is not known. As part of sample collection, lesional scalp punch biopsies and peripheral blood were taken from alopecia areata patients. Cell sorting was applied to PBMCs, and CD4+ and CD8+ T cells were collected.

The material sequenced was NKG2D-low CD8+ T cells sorted from blood. This TCR came from a human donor with alopecia areata. This chain uses TRBV20-1 with TRBJ2-5, with no clear D. The chain's CDR3 is CSATPQYF. In DNA, the CDR3 is TGCAGTGCTACCCCGCAGTACTTC.